This T cell receptor (beta chain) was observed in a study of cytomegalovirus exposure and HLA in healthy donors. General study results and limits: TCR beta chains associated with HLA were, in a later analysis, more clonally expanded than equally common others. Fewer N-insertions than the approximately 700-donor mean were reportedly shown by an Asian-associated ancestry cluster in a later analysis. Cytomegalovirus association was assigned to 170 or so TCR beta chains.

On this clone itself: As yet, its antigen is unknown.

The PCR contained 60 Vbeta and 13 Jbeta primers. Produced via immunoSEQ multiplex PCR; TCRdb's table is partial and in-frame only. Of some 150,000 clones in the sample, about 80% are singletons; the top ten hold approximately 4.8%. The CDR3 spans 13 residues. Germline V gene lookup returns CDR1 SQVTM and CDR2 ANQGSEA. V lost 7 bases to trimming and J lost 4 bases, with 13 bases between them. What was sequenced was PBMCs. This TCR was recovered from a man younger than 45 in good health and CMV-seronegative. V and J are TRBV29-1 and TRBJ2-2; perhaps TRBD2 as D (6 bases). The CDR3 nucleotides read TGCAGCGCCGCGGGATTTGCCACCGGGGAGCTGTTTTTT. Its translation: CSAAGFATGELFF.